This TCR beta chain was recovered during a study of monozygotic twins with inflammatory bowel disease. TCRdb reanalyzed the 5' RACE reads, giving one entry per CDR3 protein sequence and no DNA. The sample table sets out about 300,000 distinct CDR3 sequences. Germline loops: CDR1 MDHEN, CDR2 SYDVKM. CDR3 size: 13 residues. The TCR sequence derives from a human donor with ulcerative colitis or Crohn's disease, or a healthy co-twin of an affected twin (not recorded which). V is TRBV28 and J is TRBJ2-7; TCRdb's D gene call, TRBD2, goes unchecked for lack of DNA. The sample comprised blood. This CDR3 is CASLGSRKDEQYF.